This T cell receptor (beta chain) was sequenced in a study of cytomegalovirus exposure and HLA in healthy donors (dated by TCRdb to between 2016 and 2019). About the investigation overall: In an earlier analysis of under 750 of the donors, roughly 300 Gb of sequence data and some 100 million unique TCR beta sequences from 150 million to 200 million T cells were reported. An early release covering around 630 HLA-typed donors comprised about 320 gigabases of sequencing data and tens of millions of unique TCR sequences. Among the approximately 400 genotyped donors, 75% to 90% belonged to the genetic ancestry cluster associated with self-reported Caucasian donors. The study was designed to test whether signatures of past pathogen exposure could be identified by cataloging public T cell receptors. The study profiled the T cell repertoires of more than 500 subjects by immunosequencing and related them to cytomegalovirus serostatus. A separate validation cohort of roughly 130 different subjects was used in addition to the approximately 670-subject first cohort. High-throughput TCR immunosequencing, statistical association of individual TCRs with disease status, and machine learning were combined to predict cytomegalovirus infection status. To study patterns of TCR occurrence, a later analysis re-analyzed previously published TCR beta repertoires from under 750 donors and added high-resolution HLA genotyping. The later analysis used no new phenotypic data to find candidate immune exposures, relying instead on TCR beta sequences and their occurrence across donors. In an earlier analysis of 587 of the donors, high-throughput TCR beta sequencing was used to judge whether each TCR beta V gene segment behaved as functional or pseudogenic. Donor age, sex, ethnicity and CMV serostatus were compiled together with the repertoire data. A later genetic analysis took genome-wide SNP genotypes for about three fifths of the 666 donors and used that subset as a discovery cohort. Every repertoire in the discovery cohort had been generated on one and the same sequencing platform. HLA typing covered class I and class II loci at four-digit resolution. The number of typed donors differed by locus: 629-630 for A, B, C, DRB1 and DQB1; 522 for DQA1; fewer than 610 for DPA1; and around 490 for DPB1. Because of strong linkage in the cohort, roughly five DR-DQ haplotypes were treated as single units for association and clustering. On average, 235,054 unique TCR beta nucleotide sequences were sequenced per donor among several hundred genotyped donors of the cohort, with approximately 18% of those sequences being non-productive.

Libraries were prepared through the immunoSEQ multiplex PCR assay. For the multiplex PCR, a mixture combining 60 forward primers for TCR Vbeta segments and 13 reverse primers for TCR Jbeta segments was used. A multiplex PCR assay on genomic DNA amplified the CDR3 region of rearranged TCR beta genes. On the Illumina HiSeq System, the amplified TCR beta libraries were sequenced as 87-base-pair reads. Processing in the source paper ran as follows. In a later analysis, about 80 million unique TCR beta chains were counted across the 666 repertoires, and around 11 million of these chains were shared by at least two donors. To remove PCR and sequencing errors, raw reads were error-corrected and collapsed into unique sequences using a nearest-neighbor algorithm that merged closely related sequences. To assign V, D and J gene segments, CDR3 sequences were aligned to IMGT reference sequences. For a sequence to be retained, a match of at least six nucleotides to both a V gene segment and a J gene segment was required. Rearrangements were called productive when the CDR3 lacked stop codons and stayed in frame with V and J; all others were non-productive. CDR3 was defined by IMGT convention, running from the second conserved V-encoded cysteine to the conserved J-encoded phenylalanine. The earlier analysis of 500 to 650 of the donors excluded any sequence lacking an unambiguous match to a single V gene segment. In an earlier analysis of several hundred of the donors, V segments were called functional above 56.7% productive rearrangements and were called segregating when the between-donor standard deviation exceeded 5%. A statistical classification framework was built for diagnosing cytomegalovirus status from the catalog of TCR beta chain sequences. In a later analysis, TCR nucleotide sequences were compared against IMGT/GENE-DB human TR gene sequences so that V and J genes could be assigned. The TCRdist pipeline was used in a later analysis to assign CDR3 sequences and most-parsimonious VDJ recombination scenarios. In a later analysis, each TCR beta chain was defined by its CDR3 amino acid sequence together with its V-gene family, and reads lacking a unique V-gene family were excluded. A later analysis removed 500 to 600 highly shared, low-generation-probability nucleotide sequences to deal with suspected cross-contamination and a sequencing artifact. In a later analysis, a clonal expansion index for each public chain was calculated from normalized within-repertoire ranks of inferred template counts. A later analysis computed generation probabilities with a VDJ recombination model fitted to out-of-frame rearrangements, and checked the results against IGoR. In a later analysis, hypergeometric tests were used to score TCR-TCR, TCR-HLA and TCR-CMV co-occurrence, with a repertoire-size bias correction applied to TCR pairs. To estimate false discovery rates, a later analysis permuted the HLA or CMV assignments 20 times. In a later analysis, co-occurring TCRs were grouped using DBSCAN, with TCRdist sequence similarity added in when clustering inside HLA-allele-positive subsets. Repertoires with fewer than 30,000 or more than 120,000 public chains were left out of co-occurrence clustering, as were about five repertoires with anomalous nucleotide sharing. TCRdb stores this immuneACCESS table with in-frame sequences only. Part of the clones is absent; in the studies checked, under half of the shortfall reflects unresolved V genes, and no reason is known for the rest. V, J and clone size were drawn from that table, and D and trimming were deduced from the DNA. This sample holds 180,000 or so clones; roughly 80% were observed only once. Clones ranked in the top ten supply about 8% of the sample.

After removal of 3 bases from V and 6 bases from J, the junction retains 7 bases not matched to a gene. The CDR3 covers 14 residues, taking in both the cysteine and the phenylalanine. Only the CDR3 portion is preserved as DNA: 42 bases, with reading frame beginning at the first base. The germline V gene supplies CDR1 KGHSY and CDR2 FQNENV. Summary of the overall study and its limitations: Correlated functional status among segregating V segments might be attributable to linkage disequilibrium, but an unknown experimental factor could not be ruled out. A few of the identified cytomegalovirus-associated TCR beta chains were confirmed in vitro to be specific for cytomegalovirus antigens. Compared with equally common non-associated chains, HLA-associated TCR beta chains in a later analysis were more clonally expanded and had lower generation probabilities. Compared with the roughly 670-donor mean, donors in an Asian-associated ancestry cluster had fewer N-insertions in productive TCRs, according to a later genetic analysis. Only TCR beta chains were sequenced in this cohort, and the absence of alpha or paired-chain data limited detectable features. The study gave a list of about 160 TCR beta chains associated with cytomegalovirus. Cytomegalovirus status was reported to be diagnosed by the classifier with high specificity and sensitivity in both the original and validation cohorts. Across donors, most TCR sequences were observed very rarely, whereas some public TCRs were present in many individuals. In a later analysis, 16,951 TCR beta sequences were associated with specific HLA alleles at a false discovery rate of 0.05. In an earlier analysis of around 600 of the donors, most TCR beta V segments appeared in productive rearrangements about 87% or about 30% of the time, broadly matching IMGT annotations. According to a later analysis, TCR association rates differed among HLA loci, with DRB1 alleles showing the most associated TCRs and HLA-C alleles showing the fewest. Several of the top co-occurrence clusters appeared to be linked to parvovirus B19, influenza, CMV and Epstein-Barr virus, according to a later analysis. An association between a missense DCLRE1C variant and V-gene and J-gene trimming of TCR beta chains was found in a later genetic analysis and replicated in an independent cohort. A further reported finding was that TCR beta sequences accurately predicted the HLA-A and HLA-B alleles for most subjects in the first cohort. Roughly uniform sequencing depth across donors was assumed in presence/absence analyses, although this assumption may not hold. When HLA alleles, especially DR and DQ, strongly co-occurred, attributing TCR associations to individual alleles was difficult. The authors suggested that the approach could potentially be generalized to other disease states and immunological phenotypes. Because some donors lacked HLA typing at each locus, the association tests relied only on the typed subset. A later analysis found that most CMV-associated TCR beta chains appeared HLA-restricted, with HLA associations seemingly driven largely by CMV exposure. Some IMGT-functional V segments, including TRBV6-2 and TRBV6-3, could not be distinguished by the 87-base-pair reads and were therefore excluded. A cluster of highly shared sequence variants was judged likely to represent a technical artifact of the sequencing pipeline. Immune exposure information for the cohort was limited to CMV serostatus. Some 16 rarely observed V segments, including chromosome 9 orphons, were excluded from the earlier analysis of about 600 of the donors because counts were too low.

This clone was seen a single time. This receptor's antigen is unknown. The sample holds no much larger clone one base away, and base qualities are not on file. In total, around 600 healthy bone marrow donors made up the cohort. At the time of sampling, all cohort members were nominally healthy, though unrecorded immune exposures were likely present. The donor was CMV seropositive and belonged to the group of around 300 seropositive cohort members. A peripheral blood sample was collected from each donor, and TCR beta sequencing was performed on peripheral blood mononuclear cells. Genomic DNA extraction from the blood cell samples was performed with the Qiagen DNeasy Blood Extraction Kit.

Recombination linked TRBV16 to TRBJ2-7; 8 central nucleotides agree with TRBD1. The TCR was taken from a woman in her thirties or forties in good health and CMV-seropositive. The sample comprised PBMCs. The bases are TGTGCCAGCAGCCAGCAGGGGGCAGGTAGCGAGCAGTACTTC. The translation is CASSQQGAGSEQYF.